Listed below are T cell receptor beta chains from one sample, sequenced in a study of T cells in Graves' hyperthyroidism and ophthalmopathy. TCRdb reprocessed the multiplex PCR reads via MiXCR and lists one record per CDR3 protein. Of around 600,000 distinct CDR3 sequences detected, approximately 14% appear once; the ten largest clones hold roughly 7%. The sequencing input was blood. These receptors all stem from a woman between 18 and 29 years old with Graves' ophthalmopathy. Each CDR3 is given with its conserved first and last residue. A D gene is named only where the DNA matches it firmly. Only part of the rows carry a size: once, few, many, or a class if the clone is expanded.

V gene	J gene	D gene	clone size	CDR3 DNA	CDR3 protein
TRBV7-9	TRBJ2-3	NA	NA	TGTGCCAGCAGCCCCACCGCAAGGACTCGCACAGATACGCAGTATTTT	CASSPTARTRTDTQYF
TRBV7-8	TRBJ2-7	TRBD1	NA	TGTGCCAGCAGCCCCGGGACAGGGGAAAGGTACGAGCAGTACTTC	CASSPGTGERYEQYF
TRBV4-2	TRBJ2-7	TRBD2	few	TGTGCCAGCAGCCACGGGACTAACTACGAGCAGTACTTC	CASSHGTNYEQYF
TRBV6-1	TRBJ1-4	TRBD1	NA	TGTGCCGGCAGGCAACAGGGGGCCGGGGAAAAACTGTTTTTT	CAGRQQGAGEKLFF
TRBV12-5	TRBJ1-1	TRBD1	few	TGTGCTAGTGGTTCCGGGACAGGGAGTGAAGCTTTCTTT	CASGSGTGSEAFF
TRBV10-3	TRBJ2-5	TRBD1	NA	TGTGCCATCAGTGGGACAGGGGGAAAAGAGACCCAGTACTTC	CAISGTGGKETQYF
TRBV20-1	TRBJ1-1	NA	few	TGCAGTGCCGCCGGACGGCGGAACACTGAAGCTTTCTTT	CSAAGRRNTEAFF
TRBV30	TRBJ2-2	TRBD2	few	TGTGCCTGTAGTAGCGGGAGGCTCGAAACCGGGGAGCTGTTTTTT	CACSSGRLETGELFF
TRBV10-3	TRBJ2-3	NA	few	TGTGCCATCAGTGAGTACGAGGATACGCAGTATTTT	CAISEYEDTQYF
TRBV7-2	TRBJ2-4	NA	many	TGTGCCAGCAGCTCCAGGGGAAACATTCAGTACTTC	CASSSRGNIQYF
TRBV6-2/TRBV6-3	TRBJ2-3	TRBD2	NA	TGTGCCAGCAGTTACCCCGGGACTAGCGGGAGTGGTACGCAGTATTTT	CASSYPGTSGSGTQYF
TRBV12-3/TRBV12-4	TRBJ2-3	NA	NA	TGTGCCAGCACCGAGAATACAGATACGCAGTATTTT	CASTENTDTQYF
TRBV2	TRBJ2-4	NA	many	TGTGCCAGCAGTGAAGCAGGGGAAAAAAACATTCAGTACTTC	CASSEAGEKNIQYF
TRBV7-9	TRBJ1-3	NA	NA	TGTGCCAGCAGCTTAGGGCCGGGAGAAGTGCGAAACACCATATATTTT	CASSLGPGEVRNTIYF
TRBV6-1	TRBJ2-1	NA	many	TGTGCCAGCAGTAACCGACTAGATCACTACAATGAGCAGTTCTTC	CASSNRLDHYNEQFF
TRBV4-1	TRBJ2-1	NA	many	TGCGCCAGCAGCCTTGAGGTCGACAGTACCTACAATGAGCAGTTCTTC	CASSLEVDSTYNEQFF
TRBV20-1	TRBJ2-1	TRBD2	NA	TGCAGTGCTAGGAGGGGGGGCGGGAGGCCCAACAATGAGCAGTTCTTC	CSARRGGGRPNNEQFF
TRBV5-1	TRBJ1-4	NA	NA	TGCGCCAGCAGCCTGCATTTGGCAACTAATGAAAAACTGTTTTTT	CASSLHLATNEKLFF
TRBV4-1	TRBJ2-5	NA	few	TGCGCCAGCAGCCAAGAAGTGGGGCCAGAGACCCAGTACTTC	CASSQEVGPETQYF
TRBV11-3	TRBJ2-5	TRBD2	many	TGTGCCAGCAGCCGCGGACTAGCGGAAGAGACCCAGTACTTC	CASSRGLAEETQYF
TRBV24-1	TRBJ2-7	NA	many	TGTGCCACCAGTGATTCAGGGTACAACGAGCAGTACTTC	CATSDSGYNEQYF
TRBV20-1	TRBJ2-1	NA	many	TGCAGTGCTAGGGAGGGGGGCGATGAGCAGTTCTTC	CSAREGGDEQFF
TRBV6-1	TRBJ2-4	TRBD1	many	TGTGCCAGCAGTGAAGAGGGGACAGGGGAGCTTTCGGGCAAAAACATTCAGTACTTC	CASSEEGTGELSGKNIQYF
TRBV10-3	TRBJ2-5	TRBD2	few	TGTGCCATCAGTGAGTCCCCCGGACTAGCGGGAGAGGGTGAGACCCAGTACTTC	CAISESPGLAGEGETQYF
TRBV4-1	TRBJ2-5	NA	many	TGCGCCAGCAGCCAAGCAATCGGGGCGGGTCGGGAGACCCAGTACTTC	CASSQAIGAGRETQYF
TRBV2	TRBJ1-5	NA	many	TGTGCCAGCACTCCTGGGACGCCGCCCCAGCATTTT	CASTPGTPPQHF
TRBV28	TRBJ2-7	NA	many	TGTGCCAGCAACTCCCCGGGTCGGTTTCCCTACGAGCAGTACTTC	CASNSPGRFPYEQYF
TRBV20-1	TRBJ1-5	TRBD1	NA	TGCAGTGCTAGAGATGTCTCCGGGACAGGGGATCAGCCCCAGCATTTT	CSARDVSGTGDQPQHF
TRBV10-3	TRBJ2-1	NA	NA	TGTGCCAGCAGAGGGACTCCCAAAACCCCAGGGGGTGAGCAGTTCTTC	CASRGTPKTPGGEQFF